This T cell receptor (beta chain) stems from a study of T-cell memory formation after mild COVID-19. At the level of the study: TCR clusters were mostly confined to one donor each. Study observations and caveats: In second-wave clones peaking day 37, SARS-CoV-2 specificity remained unconfirmed.

The authors produced TCR alpha and TCR beta cDNA libraries with sample barcodes and UMIs by 5'RACE using constant-segment primers. TCRdb reprocessed the 5' RACE reads via MiXCR and lists one record per CDR3 protein. The sample yields hundreds of thousands of distinct CDR3 sequences, 15% to 20% seen once. As for this clonotype: Its antigen is as yet unknown.

Sequencing was done on a sample of PBMCs or a T cell subset sorted from them (not recorded which). The receptor comes from a man aged 18 to 30 who had mild COVID-19 (a few samples of this study predate the infection). Cell type and time point are not known.

In nucleotides, the CDR3 is TGCGCCAGCAGCCAAGTCAATTTGGGGTTTCAGAAAGGAGAGACCCAGTACTTC. This sequence encodes CASSQVNLGFQKGETQYF. J is TRBJ2-5 and V is TRBV4-1; no definite D call. V lost 1 base, J lost 4 bases, and 22 bases lay in between. Germline assignment: CDR1 MGHRA and CDR2 YSYEKL. The CDR3 extends over 18 amino acids.